Presented here are 5 T cell receptor beta chains from one specimen sequenced in a study of blood T cell repertoires in COVID-19. Assay: immunoSEQ multiplex PCR; the TCRdb copy retains only in-frame clones and omits some. In the table there are roughly 410,000 clones, roughly 90% of which are singletons. The sequenced material came from peripheral blood. The source of these receptors is a man between 40 and 49 years old with acute or convalescent COVID-19.

The chain uses TRBV4-1 and TRBJ2-5; D remains unclear. Trimming removed 0 bases at V and 4 bases at J, with 3 bases between. This CDR3 has 12 residues. The V gene's germline CDR1 is MGHRA and CDR2 YSYEKL. In nucleotides, the CDR3 is TGCGCCAGCAGCCAAGATCGAGAGACCCAGTACTTC. Its protein product is CASSQDRETQYF.

The V gene is TRBV10-3, the J gene TRBJ2-3; 10 bases are a match to TRBD2. This CDR3 is built from 17 residues. The V gene's germline CDR1 is ENHRY and CDR2 SYGVKD. V lost 2 bases, J lost 3 bases, and 8 bases stayed unmatched. The CDR3 is CAISERASGSRTDTQYF. In DNA form, the CDR3 reads TGTGCCATCAGTGAGCGGGCTAGCGGGAGTCGGACAGATACGCAGTATTTT.

This clone was seen at least ten times. The genes are TRBV6-2 or TRBV6-3 and TRBJ1-5; the D gene is possibly TRBD1 (5 bases). Trimming removed 5 bases at V and 1 base at J, with 12 bases between. The CDR3 is 15 amino acids. Germline V CDR1 and CDR2: MNHEY, SVGEGT. The CDR3, as DNA: TGTGCCAGCAGTCCGGACATCGGAAGCAATCAGCCCCAGCATTTT. This sequence encodes CASSPDIGSNQPQHF.

The chain uses TRBV5-1 and TRBJ2-3; D remains unclear. Germline-derived CDR1 and CDR2 are SGHRS and YFSETQ. The CDR3 has 15 residues. Trimming took 1 base from V and 2 from J, leaving 11 bases between them. The CDR3, as DNA: TGCGCCAGCAGCTTGAATGGTCGACTCACAGATACGCAGTATTTT. Residues: CASSLNGRLTDTQYF. The full variable domain, rest sourced from reference TRBV5-1 and TRBJ2-3, is KAGVTQTPRYLIKTRGQQVTLSCSPISGHRSVSWYQQTPGQGLQFLFEYFSETQRNKGNFPGRFSGRQFSNSRSEMNVSTLELGDSALYLCASSLNGRLTDTQYFGPGTRLTVL.

A single count supports this clone. The V call is TRBV9, the J call TRBJ2-3; 9 bases match TRBD2. Germline V lookup: CDR1 SGDLS, CDR2 YYNGEE. The CDR3 has 16 residues. V shed 3 bases and J 2 bases; nucleotides not matched to a gene: 7. The CDR3 protein is CASSGPASGDTDTQYF. The CDR3 region has the DNA TGTGCCAGCAGCGGGCCGGCTAGCGGGGACACAGATACGCAGTATTTT.